What follows is one T cell receptor (beta chain) and its context. Its target is unknown. Clones were sequenced by immunoSEQ multiplex PCR, and TCRdb holds only the in-frame ones, with some missing. The sample has about 86,000 clones; 70% to 90% are singletons. The germline V gene has CDR1 KGHSH and CDR2 LQKENI. With 3 bases removed from V and 2 bases from J, the gap between germline ends came to 7 bases. The CDR3 covers 13 residues. This sample is part of a study of T cell responses to AZD1222 COVID-19 vaccine. Study results and caveats: All repertoire sampling was performed exclusively after the peak T cell response. Unmutated variant regions are reportedly the target of nearly half of TCRs that are spike-specific. It was only six AZD1222 recipients who were seropositive at baseline. Recipients of two AZD1222 doses showed rising Spike-specific TCR breadth and depth.

The TCR comes from an adult in good health. The genes are TRBV18 and TRBJ2-5, with D uncertain. This sample comprised peripheral blood, obtained on day 0 of MenACWY control vaccination. The CDR3 DNA is TGTGCCAGCTCACCTAGCAGGCAAGAGACCCAGTACTTC. Encoded protein: CASSPSRQETQYF.